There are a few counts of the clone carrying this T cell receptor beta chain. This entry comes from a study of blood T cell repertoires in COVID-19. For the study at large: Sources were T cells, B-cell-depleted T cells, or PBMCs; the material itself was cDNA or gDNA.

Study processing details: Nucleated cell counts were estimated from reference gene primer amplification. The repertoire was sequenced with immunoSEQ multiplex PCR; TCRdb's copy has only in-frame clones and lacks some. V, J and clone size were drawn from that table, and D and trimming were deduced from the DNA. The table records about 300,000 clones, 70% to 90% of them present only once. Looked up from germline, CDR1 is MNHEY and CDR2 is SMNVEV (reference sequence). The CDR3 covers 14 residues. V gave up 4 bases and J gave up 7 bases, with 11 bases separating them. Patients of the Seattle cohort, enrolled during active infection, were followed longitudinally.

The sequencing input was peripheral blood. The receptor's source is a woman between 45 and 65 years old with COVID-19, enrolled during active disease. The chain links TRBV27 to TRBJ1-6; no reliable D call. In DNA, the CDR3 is TGTGCCAGCAGTTCGTTTTCCGGGAATTCACCCCTCCACTTT. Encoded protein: CASSSFSGNSPLHF.